This T cell receptor (beta chain) was retrieved from a study of T cells in Graves' hyperthyroidism and ophthalmopathy (dated by TCRdb to between 2018 and 2021). General notes on the study: Peripheral blood samples were taken at initial diagnosis, before any treatment was given. To identify distinguishing TCR V-J signatures, a discovery cohort of around 100 patients was used, comprising 43 with Graves' ophthalmopathy and around 60 with stable Graves' hyperthyroidism. Whether ophthalmopathy could be predicted prospectively was tested in an independent validation cohort made up of roughly 19 hyperthyroidism patients plus 17 patients who later progressed to ophthalmopathy. The approximately 100 discovery patients were divided at random into training and test sets in a 7:3 ratio. The study also compared thyroid tissue and blood T-cell repertoires from 6 or 7 Graves' hyperthyroidism patients. After blood sampling, hyperthyroidism patients were treated with methimazole at a starting dose of 30 mg daily, and ophthalmopathy patients were treated with high-dose intravenous methylprednisolone. The paper reports TCR Vbeta CDR3 sequencing of about 140 peripheral blood samples: under 45 ophthalmopathy, around 80 hyperthyroidism and around 17 progressor patients. General findings and caveats noted by the study authors: Ophthalmopathy was separated from stable hyperthyroidism by a 13 V-J signature model, with roughly 88% sensitivity and about 81% specificity obtained in cross-validation and 80%/75% obtained in testing. In validation, the model predicted progression to ophthalmopathy a median of about 6 months before onset, with over 55% sensitivity and roughly 72% specificity. Most expanded thyroid clonotypes (frequency above 0.001) were also detected in blood, a finding suggesting that blood repertoires may reflect thyroid immune responses. No statistical method was used to set the sample size in advance, and investigators knew the group allocation.

The TCR beta CDR3 regions were amplified from RNA transcripts. For the first round of RT-PCR on the TCR CDR3, the HTBI primer set was used together with the Qiagen OneStep RT-PCR kit. Libraries were constructed in a second round of multiplex PCR, after which size selection and purification were performed. Paired-end sequencing of the libraries was performed with 100 bp reads on an Illumina HiSeq2000. The authors processed their data as follows. SOAPnuke was used to process the raw data, with reads discarded if the reads contained adapters or uncalled bases, had a mean Phred below 15, or lacked an exact constant-primer or identifier match. High-quality paired reads were merged using COPE v1.2.5, and each unique nucleotide sequence was defined as a clonotype. Clonotypes were aligned to IMGT TRBV, TRBD and TRBJ reference segments using MiTCR v1.1. Only V-J combinations with frequency above 0.0001, covering 99% to 99.2% of repertoires, were analysed. The TCS score was defined as the ratio of F50 (clonal expansion) to E x V (chaos), calculated using BLOSUM62-based TCRdist between CDR3 peptides within each V-J. Welch's t-statistics and random forest reduced just over 500 V-J features to 10 to 15, which were used in a naive Bayes classifier (R e1071). TCRdb reanalyzed the raw reads on its own, using fastp at Q25 for trimming and MiXCR for clone calling, and kept in-frame beta chains. Rows merge per CDR3 protein into single entries with the most common DNA and genes. The V and J calls shown here were made by TCRdb, not taken from the authors' results. The sample table records roughly 160,000 distinct CDR3 sequences; about a tenth of these occur just once. The ten largest clones represent more than 20% of the sample.

V lost 4 bases and J lost 6 bases, and the count of bases not matched to a germline gene is 2. The germline V gene sets CDR1 to SGHRS and CDR2 to YFSETQ. The CDR3 runs 13 amino acids, cysteine and phenylalanine included. The DNA shown is the 39-base CDR3, in frame from base 1. The hyperthyroidism patients were between 18 and 65 years old and newly diagnosed, with a disease duration of less than 2 months. Any patient with an uncontrolled infection, another autoimmune disease, pregnancy or lactation was excluded. Diagnoses relied on clinical symptoms, serum thyroxine and TRAb, thyroid ultrasound and orbital computed tomography. For progressor patients, blood was drawn at the first diagnosis of hyperthyroidism, before any ophthalmopathy symptoms had appeared. PBMCs were separated from roughly 10 ml of fresh peripheral blood using Ficoll-Paque density gradient centrifugation. Patients classed as progressors first received a Graves' hyperthyroidism diagnosis and then went on to develop ophthalmopathy during follow-up. Trizol reagent was used to extract total RNA, and RNA quality was then checked on an Agilent 2100 Bioanalyzer.

This clonotype was counted many times. No cognate antigen has been identified for it. Base qualities are not at hand, and no much larger clone is one base apart. What was sequenced was blood. This clonotype was sampled from a woman younger than 30 with Graves' hyperthyroidism that later progressed to Graves' ophthalmopathy. The rearranged segments are TRBV5-1 and TRBJ1-4; TRBD1 matches 8 bases in the middle. The DNA sequence is given as TGCGCCAGCAGCAAGACAGGGGATGAAAAACTGTTTTTT. Its protein reads: CASSKTGDEKLFF.